The 32 T cell receptor beta chains presented below share a single source sample, sequenced in a study of beta chain features in type 1 diabetes. What was sequenced were expressed TCRB transcripts, since all of the isolated RNA had been reverse transcribed. Using immunoSEQ multiplex PCR, the repertoire was profiled, and TCRdb retains in-frame clones only, with some absent. The repertoire holds under 250,000 clones, with 25% to 30% as singletons. Specimen: central memory CD4+ T cells from blood. The receptors come from a man aged 30-40 years in good health.

The genes are TRBV7-2 and TRBJ2-2, with D tentatively TRBD2 (6 bases). This CDR3 spans 16 amino acids. CDR1 is SGHTA, CDR2 FQGNSA, per germline. V lost 1 base and J 6 bases, leaving 15 bases between the germline ends. The CDR3 here is CASSLEPGEWAGELFF. As DNA, the CDR3 is TGTGCCAGCAGCTTAGAGCCGGGGGAATGGGCCGGGGAGCTGTTTTTT.

The genes are TRBV7-2 and TRBJ2-2; 8 nucleotides agree with TRBD2. The ends lost 1 base at V and 6 bases at J; junction bases unmatched: 4. Germline lookup yields CDR1 SGHTA and CDR2 FQGNSA. The CDR3 totals 15 residues. This chain's CDR3 is CASSLGGLVPGELFF. The CDR3 nucleotides read TGTGCCAGCAGCTTAGGGGGACTAGTTCCCGGGGAGCTGTTTTTT.

This chain joins TRBV7-8 and TRBJ2-2; D possibly corresponds to TRBD1 (5 bases). The CDR3 has 14 residues. Looked up from germline, CDR1 is SGHVS and CDR2 is FQNEAQ. V was trimmed by 8 bases and J by 2 bases, leaving 12 bases between them. CDR3 loop: CASGRQRNTGELFF. The CDR3 DNA sequence: TGTGCCAGCGGAAGACAGAGAAACACCGGGGAGCTGTTTTTT. The full variable domain, in which reference TRBV7-8 and TRBJ2-2 provide the parts outside the CDR3, is GAGVSQSPRYKVAKRGQDVALRCDPISGHVSLFWYQQALGQGPEFLTYFQNEAQLDKSGLPSDRFFAERPEGSVSTLKIQRTQQEDSAVYLCASGRQRNTGELFFGEGSRLTVL.

This clone was counted many times. Other DNA sequences within the sample encode an identical CDR3. V and J are TRBV7-9 and TRBJ2-5; no firm D call. The CDR3 has 13 amino acids. The V end lost 1 base, the J end lost 4 bases, and 7 bases lay between the germline ends. CDR1 and CDR2 from the germline V gene are SEHNR and FQNEAQ (reference sequence). The CDR3 DNA follows: TGTGCCAGCAGCTTAGTGGGTGCAGAGACCCAGTACTTC. Translation gives CASSLVGAETQYF.

The V and J genes are TRBV29-1 and TRBJ2-2; D gene unclear. Per germline, CDR1 SQVTM and CDR2 ANQGSEA. V lost 5 bases and J 3 bases, leaving 7 bases between the germline ends. This CDR3 contains 12 residues. CDR3 sequence: CSVSPDTGELFF. The CDR3 DNA is TGCAGCGTTTCTCCGGACACCGGGGAGCTGTTTTTT.

The gene calls are TRBV7-2 and TRBJ2-7; TRBD2 matches 7 bases. This CDR3 is built from 14 residues. Trimming removed 3 bases from V and 0 bases from J; junction bases left unmatched: 2. Germline CDR1 SGHTA, CDR2 FQGNSA. In nucleotides, the CDR3 is TGTGCCAGCAGCTTCCAGCGGGGCTCCTACGAGCAGTACTTC. Amino acid sequence: CASSFQRGSYEQYF.

Only a few counts were recorded for this clone. This chain connects TRBV30 to TRBJ1-1, with TRBD1 matching 7 bases. Germline CDR1 and CDR2: GTSNPN and SVGIG (reference sequence). The CDR3 totals 11 residues. V was pared by 5 bases and J by 7 bases, with 4 bases of the junction left unmatched. CDR3 bases: TGTGCCTGGGGGGGACAGCTTGAAGCTTTCTTT. Amino acids: CAWGGQLEAFF.

This clone was counted between two and nine times. The chain recombines TRBV30 with TRBJ1-1; 9 nucleotides align to TRBD1. Germline CDR1 is GTSNPN and CDR2 is SVGIG (reference sequence). The CDR3 covers 14 residues. V lost 0 bases and J lost 4; bases outside the gene matches: 3. In DNA form, the CDR3 reads TGTGCCTGGAGTGTACGGACAGGGGCCACTGAAGCTTTCTTT. Translated: CAWSVRTGATEAFF.

Concerning this clone itself: A read error may account for a junction end that differs from germline. The chain combines TRBV7-2 with TRBJ2-3; no clear D. The germline CDR1 and CDR2 sequences are SGHTA and FQGNSA. This CDR3 has 13 amino acids. CDR3 amino acids: CASSLEFTDTQYF. DNA of the CDR3: TGTGCCAGCAGTTTAGAGTTCACAGATACGCAGTATTTT.

The chain is built from TRBV10-1 and TRBJ2-3; a possible D gene is TRBD2 (6 bases). The length of the CDR3 is 14 residues. Trimming pared 4 bases from V and 3 bases from J, leaving 11 bases between. Germline CDR1 WNHNN, CDR2 SYGVQD (reference sequence). CDR3 DNA sequence: TGCGCCAGCAGTGGTCTAGCGCTAACAGATACGCAGTATTTT. Encoded protein: CASSGLALTDTQYF.

The rearrangement joins TRBV7-2 to TRBJ2-7; D perhaps matches TRBD1 (6 bases). The CDR3 totals 14 residues. V lost 3 bases to trimming and J lost 2 bases, with 11 bases between them. From germline, CDR1 is SGHTA and CDR2 FQGNSA. The CDR3 loop reads CASSFDRFTYEQYF. In nucleotides, the CDR3 is TGTGCCAGCAGCTTTGACAGGTTTACCTACGAGCAGTACTTC.

V is TRBV29-1 and J is TRBJ2-3, with TRBD2 matching 10 bases. The junction had 10 bases not matched to a gene; V was cut back by 6 bases and J by 7 bases. The germline V gene has CDR1 SQVTM and CDR2 ANQGSEA. This CDR3 has 14 residues. CDR3 nucleotides: TGCAGCGTCGCCGCTAGCGGGAGTTTCAATACGCAGTATTTT. It translates to CSVAASGSFNTQYF.

This clone was observed a handful of times. The chain couples TRBV20-1 to TRBJ2-4; D remains unclear. V gave up 3 bases and J gave up 5 bases, with 5 bases separating them. The CDR3 covers 11 residues. Looked up from germline, CDR1 is DFQATT and CDR2 is SNEGSKA (reference sequence). Here the CDR3 reads CSARSQNIQYF. The CDR3 nucleotides read TGCAGTGCTAGGAGCCAAAACATTCAGTACTTC.

The chain joins TRBV2 to TRBJ2-7, with 9 bases that match TRBD1. The V segment lost 5 bases and the J segment 2 bases; nucleotides outside the gene matches: 4. The CDR3 is 14 amino acids. In germline, CDR1 is SNHLY, CDR2 FYNNEI. CDR3 protein: CASSPDRGTYEQYF. The CDR3 nucleotides read TGTGCCAGCAGTCCGGACAGGGGCACCTACGAGCAGTACTTC.

At least ten counts were recorded for this clone. The chain uses TRBV2 and TRBJ2-3; D ambiguous. Trimming removed 6 bases from V and 4 bases from J, with 8 bases in between. The germline V gene encodes CDR1 SNHLY and CDR2 FYNNEI. CDR3 length: 12 residues. CDR3 residues: CASSVWADTQYF. The CDR3 DNA follows: TGTGCCAGCAGCGTTTGGGCAGATACGCAGTATTTT.

The chain joins TRBV28 to TRBJ2-3; unclear D gene. V was pared by 4 bases and J by 6 bases, with 8 bases between. Germline values: CDR1 MDHEN, CDR2 SYDVKM. The CDR3 runs to 12 residues. CDR3 in amino acids: CASSSNADTQYF. The CDR3 bases are TGTGCCAGCAGTTCTAATGCGGATACGCAGTATTTT.

This chain connects TRBV7-6 to TRBJ2-7; TRBD2 agrees at 13 bases. Per the germline V gene, CDR1 is SGHVS and CDR2 is FNYEAQ. There are 19 residues in the CDR3. V was pared by 4 bases and J by 6 bases, with 18 bases of the junction left unmatched. This chain's CDR3 is CASSSITHQGLAGSSEQYF. CDR3 DNA sequence: TGTGCCAGCAGCTCCATTACCCACCAGGGACTAGCGGGATCCAGCGAGCAGTACTTC.

The chain has TRBV6-5 and TRBJ1-4; tentative D call: TRBD1 (5 bases). The V gene's germline CDR1 is MNHEY and CDR2 SVGAGI. V dropped 0 bases and J dropped 6 bases, with 11 bases sitting between them. The CDR3 covers 15 residues. This chain's CDR3 is CASSYSNRQDEKLFF. CDR3 bases: TGTGCCAGCAGTTACTCTAACAGGCAGGATGAAAAACTGTTTTTT.

The table lists this clone with a few counts. The chain has TRBV23-1 and TRBJ2-7, with D possibly TRBD1 on 6 matching bases. TRBV23-1 is marked as an open reading frame, function uncertain. The CDR3 totals 15 residues. V lost 4 bases and J lost 2, with 15 bases in between. CDR3 DNA sequence: TGCGCCAGCAGTCGTGGGGGCGTTCTCACCTACGAGCAGTACTTC. It is translated as CASSRGGVLTYEQYF.

This clone has just a few counts. The J gene is TRBJ2-5, the V gene TRBV4-1, with TRBD2 identical over 9 bases. Germline lookup yields CDR1 MGHRA and CDR2 YSYEKL. With 0 bases clipped from V and 4 bases from J, the junction kept 6 bases outside the gene matches. The CDR3 contains 16 residues. DNA of the CDR3: TGCGCCAGCAGCCAAGACAGAGCGGGAGGAGGAGAGACCCAGTACTTC. Amino acids: CASSQDRAGGGETQYF.

The rearrangement links TRBV19 to TRBJ2-1; 13 bases line up with TRBD2. The V gene end was trimmed by 4 bases and the J gene end by 9 bases; junction bases not matched to a gene: 9. This CDR3 contains 16 residues. Germline assignment: CDR1 LNHDA and CDR2 SQIVND (reference sequence). The CDR3, as DNA: TGTGCCAGTAGTACCGGACTAGCGGGAGTATATGCTGAGCAGTTCTTC. This gives the protein CASSTGLAGVYAEQFF.

This chain connects TRBV5-1 to TRBJ2-5; perhaps TRBD1 as D (6 bases). The CDR3 spans 15 residues. The V gene lost 0 bases and the J gene lost 2 bases, with 11 bases spanning the gap. CDR1 is SGHRS, CDR2 YFSETQ, per germline. CDR3 loop: CASSLGAGQQETQYF. In nucleotides, the CDR3 is TGCGCCAGCAGCTTGGGGGCCGGACAGCAAGAGACCCAGTACTTC.

V gene TRBV10-1 combines with J gene TRBJ2-3, with unresolved D. CDR3 length: 15 residues. Germline V gene sequence: CDR1 WNHNN, CDR2 SYGVQD (reference sequence). The germline V and J ends were trimmed by 5 bases and 0 bases, with 12 bases remaining between them. The CDR3 DNA sequence: TGCGCCAGCAGTTCCAGCCCATCTAGCACAGATACGCAGTATTTT. Its translation: CASSSSPSSTDTQYF.

As DNA, the CDR3 is TGTGCCAGCAGCTTAGAGGCGGCTAGCGGATTTCCTGGTGTTACGCAGTATTTT. Residues: CASSLEAASGFPGVTQYF. V usage is TRBV7-2 and J usage is TRBJ2-3; TRBD2 matches 7 bases. Trimming at V came to 1 base and at J to 8 bases, leaving 18 bases not matched to a gene. The CDR3 runs to 18 residues. Germline CDR1 SGHTA, CDR2 FQGNSA.

The V gene is TRBV6-6, the J gene TRBJ1-5; perhaps TRBD1 as D (5 bases). V was shortened by 6 bases and J by 7 bases, with 13 bases between the two germline ends. The length of the CDR3 is 13 residues. CDR1 is MNHNY, CDR2 SVGAGI, per germline (reference sequence). CDR3: CASREGTGQPQHF. CDR3 sequence (DNA): TGTGCCAGCAGGGAGGGGACCGGACAGCCCCAGCATTTT.

This chain joins TRBV7-8 and TRBJ2-1, with 10 bases identical to TRBD2. The CDR3 is made up of 15 amino acids. The germline CDR1 and CDR2 sequences are SGHVS and FQNEAQ. The V and J ends lost 7 bases and 0 bases, in that order; junction bases with no gene match: 3. CDR3 nucleotides: TGTGCCAGCACCGCTAGCGGGAGCTCCTACAATGAGCAGTTCTTC. This translates into CASTASGSSYNEQFF.

A few counts support this clone. The rearrangement joins TRBV28 to TRBJ2-3; the match to TRBD2 covers 10 bases. The CDR3 runs 17 residues. Germline V gene data show CDR1 as MDHEN and CDR2 as SYDVKM. V gave up 6 bases and J gave up 4 bases; unmatched junction bases: 13. The CDR3 spells CASSSTLAGAGADTQYF. The CDR3 nucleotides read TGTGCCAGCAGCTCGACCCTAGCGGGAGCTGGCGCAGATACGCAGTATTTT. Based on the CDR3 plus reference TRBV28 and TRBJ2-3, the full variable domain is DVKVTQSSRYLVKRTGEKVFLECVQDMDHENMFWYRQDPGLGLRLIYFSYDVKMKEKGDIPEGYSVSREKKERFSLILESASTNQTSMYLCASSSTLAGAGADTQYFGPGTRLTVL.

The chain is built from TRBV18 and TRBJ2-3; 7 nucleotides match TRBD1. CDR3 length: 16 amino acids. Germline CDR1 reads KGHSH; CDR2 reads LQKENI. Trimming took 6 bases from V and 1 from J; bases not matched to a gene: 10. The CDR3 DNA reads as TGTGCCAGCTCCCCAACAGGGGCCGCCGGCACAGATACGCAGTATTTT. Translating gives CASSPTGAAGTDTQYF.

This clone was counted a few times. This rearrangement joins TRBV30 to TRBJ2-2, with D perhaps matching TRBD2 (6 bases). Looked up from germline, CDR1 is GTSNPN and CDR2 is SVGIG (reference sequence). Trimming cost V 3 bases and J 5 bases, with 19 bases left between them. The length of the CDR3 is 16 residues. CDR3: CAWRASAQTRTGELFF. CDR3 nucleotides: TGTGCCTGGAGGGCTAGCGCCCAGACCCGGACCGGGGAGCTGTTTTTT.

This clone appeared a few times. This may stem from a read error, because a much larger clone lies one nucleotide away. The chain combines TRBV30 with TRBJ1-6; 9 nucleotides align to TRBD1. CDR1 is GTSNPN and CDR2 is SVGIG in the germline V gene (reference sequence). This CDR3 is 16 amino acids long. V was clipped by 0 bases and J by 9 bases; unmatched bases: 9. CDR3 nucleotides: TGTGCCTGGAGTGTTACGGACAGGGGAGAAAGTTCACCCCTCCACTTT. It translates to CAWSVTDRGESSPLHF. The whole variable domain, filled in from reference TRBV30 and TRBJ1-6, reads SQTIHQWPATLVQPVGSPLSLECTVEGTSNPNLYWYRQAAGRGLQLLFYSVGIGQISSEVPQNLSASRPQDRQFILSSKKLLLSDSGFYLCAWSVTDRGESSPLHFGNGTRLTVT.

Worth noting for this clone: The same CDR3 arises from other DNA sequences in this sample as well. This rearrangement joins TRBV30 to TRBJ2-3; no clear D gene. The CDR3 length is 14 residues. Trimming cost V 0 bases and J 2 bases, with 9 bases left between them. Germline-derived CDR1 and CDR2 are GTSNPN and SVGIG (reference sequence). The chain's CDR3 is CAWSVGQNTDTQYF. CDR3 DNA sequence: TGTGCCTGGAGTGTAGGGCAGAACACAGATACGCAGTATTTT.

This clone was seen only a few times. The CDR3 coding sequence is TGTGCCAGCTCACCACCGGCCCAGAAGAACACTGAAGCTTTCTTT. Protein sequence: CASSPPAQKNTEAFF. The genes are TRBV18 and TRBJ1-1; no clear D gene. The V and J ends lost 0 bases and 1 base respectively, with 9 bases between them. Germline assignment: CDR1 KGHSH and CDR2 LQKENI. This CDR3 is built from 15 residues.